This TCR beta chain comes out of a study of cytomegalovirus exposure and HLA in healthy donors (dated by TCRdb to the late 2010s). In the study overall: An earlier analysis of under 600 of the donors reported about 250 Gb of sequence data and 117 million unique TCR beta sequences from 150 million to 200 million T cells. High-throughput TCR immunosequencing, statistical association of individual TCRs with disease status, and machine learning were combined to predict cytomegalovirus infection status. Four to six DR-DQ haplotypes were handled as single units for association and clustering because linkage in the cohort was strong. In addition to the first cohort of approximately 650 subjects, a separate validation cohort of 120 different subjects was used. Typing coverage varied by locus: about 629-630 donors for A, B, C, DRB1 and DQB1; roughly 500 for DQA1; some 610 for DPA1; 450 to 480 for DPB1. Among the roughly 400 genotyped donors, roughly 80% belonged to the genetic ancestry cluster associated with self-reported Caucasian donors. Among about 400 genotyped donors of the cohort, an average of approximately 220,000 unique TCR beta nucleotide sequences was sequenced per donor, of which about 18% were non-productive. The later analysis used no new phenotypic data to find candidate immune exposures, relying instead on TCR beta sequences and their occurrence across donors. All discovery cohort repertoires had been generated using a single sequencing platform. In a later genetic analysis, genome-wide SNP genotypes for about 55% of the roughly 700 donors were used, and that subset was treated as a discovery cohort. In an earlier analysis of a few hundred of the donors, high-throughput TCR beta sequencing was used to judge whether each TCR beta V gene segment behaved as functional or pseudogenic. Alongside the repertoire data, information on donor age, sex, ethnicity and CMV serostatus was compiled. A later analysis re-examined previously published TCR beta repertoires from more than 600 donors and added high-resolution HLA genotyping to investigate patterns of TCR occurrence. HLA typing covered class I and class II loci at four-digit resolution. The study was designed to test whether signatures of past pathogen exposure could be identified by cataloging public T cell receptors. About 280 gigabases of sequencing data and around 90 million unique TCR sequences made up an early release that covered under 750 HLA-typed donors. The T cell repertoires of about 700 subjects were profiled by immunosequencing and related to cytomegalovirus serostatus.

The V end gives up 5 bases and the J end 4 bases, leaving 9 bases in the junction not matched to a gene. As encoded in the germline V gene, CDR1 is MGHDK while CDR2 is SYGVNS. The CDR3 covers 15 residues, taking in both the cysteine and the phenylalanine. CDR3 DNA is the only sequence kept; it has 45 bases, read in frame from the first base. Paper-wide results and their limitations: A group of highly shared sequence variants was considered likely to be a technical artifact of the sequencing pipeline. A later analysis reported that several top co-occurrence clusters appeared linked to parvovirus B19, influenza, CMV and Epstein-Barr virus. A later analysis associated about 17,000 TCR beta sequences with specific HLA alleles at a false discovery rate of 0.05. Broadly in line with IMGT annotations, most TCR beta V segments showed up in productive rearrangements about 87% or about 30% of the time in an earlier analysis of about 500 of the donors. Because counts were too low, approximately 18 rarely observed V segments, including chromosome 9 orphons, were excluded from the earlier analysis of 587 of the donors. Correlated functional status among segregating V segments might be attributable to linkage disequilibrium, but an unknown experimental factor could not be ruled out. In a later analysis, the rate of TCR association differed among HLA loci, with DRB1 alleles having the most associated TCRs and HLA-C alleles having the fewest. The cohort was sequenced for TCR beta chains only, and without alpha or paired-chain data the features that could be detected were limited. When HLA alleles, especially DR and DQ, strongly co-occurred, attributing TCR associations to individual alleles was difficult. The classifier was reported to diagnose cytomegalovirus status with high specificity and sensitivity in both the original cohort and the validation cohort. The authors suggested that the approach could potentially be generalized to other disease states and immunological phenotypes. A total of around 150 TCR beta chains were listed by the study as associated with cytomegalovirus. While some public TCRs were present in many individuals, most TCR sequences turned up only very rarely across donors. Some IMGT-functional V segments, including TRBV6-2 and TRBV6-3, could not be distinguished by the 87-base-pair reads and were therefore excluded. In vitro tests confirmed that a few of the cytomegalovirus-associated TCR beta chains recognize cytomegalovirus antigens. A later genetic analysis reported fewer N-insertions in productive TCRs among donors in an Asian-associated ancestry cluster than the approximately 670-donor mean. V-gene and J-gene trimming of TCR beta chains was associated with a missense DCLRE1C variant in a later genetic analysis, and the association was replicated in an independent cohort. The only immune exposure information available for the cohort was CMV serostatus. A further reported finding was that TCR beta sequences accurately predicted the HLA-A and HLA-B alleles for most subjects in the first cohort. Sequencing depth was assumed to be roughly uniform across donors in the presence/absence analyses, though that assumption may not hold. Because HLA typing was unavailable for some donors at each locus, only the typed subset was used in association tests. A later analysis found that most CMV-associated TCR beta chains appeared HLA-restricted, with HLA associations seemingly driven largely by CMV exposure. Compared with equally common non-associated chains, HLA-associated TCR beta chains in a later analysis were more clonally expanded and had lower generation probabilities.

The receptor library was made with the immunoSEQ multiplex PCR assay. For the multiplex PCR, a mixture combining 60 forward primers for TCR Vbeta segments and 13 reverse primers for TCR Jbeta segments was used. Amplification of the CDR3 region of rearranged TCR beta genes was performed with a multiplex PCR assay on genomic DNA. Amplified TCR beta libraries were sequenced as 87-base-pair reads on the Illumina HiSeq System. The source study handled its data this way. A later analysis counted tens of millions of unique TCR beta chains across the 666 repertoires, and around 9.9 million of these chains were shared by at least two donors. Raw reads were error-corrected and collapsed into unique sequences by a nearest-neighbor algorithm in which closely related sequences were merged to remove PCR and sequencing errors. To assign V, D and J gene segments, CDR3 sequences were aligned to IMGT reference sequences. For a sequence to be retained, a match of at least six nucleotides to both a V gene segment and a J gene segment was required. A rearrangement counted as productive if the CDR3 had no stop codons and remained in frame with V and J, and every other rearrangement counted as non-productive. CDR3 was defined according to IMGT convention as the region running from the second conserved V-encoded cysteine to the conserved J-encoded phenylalanine. The earlier analysis of some 580 of the donors excluded any sequence lacking an unambiguous match to a single V gene segment. An earlier analysis of about 600 of the donors called V segments functional above 56.7% productive rearrangements and segregating when the between-donor standard deviation exceeded 5%. A statistical classification framework was developed to diagnose cytomegalovirus status using the catalog of TCR beta chain sequences. V and J gene assignment, in a later analysis, came from comparing TCR nucleotide sequences with IMGT/GENE-DB human TR gene sequences. In a later analysis, CDR3 sequences and most-parsimonious VDJ recombination scenarios were assigned using the TCRdist pipeline. In a later analysis, every TCR beta chain was defined by the combination of its CDR3 amino acid sequence and its V-gene family, and reads without a unique V-gene family were dropped. To address suspected cross-contamination and a sequencing artifact, a later analysis removed a few hundred highly shared, low-generation-probability nucleotide sequences. In a later analysis, a clonal expansion index for each public chain was calculated from normalized within-repertoire ranks of inferred template counts. In a later analysis, generation probabilities were computed with a VDJ recombination model fitted to out-of-frame rearrangements, and the resulting probabilities were checked against IGoR. In a later analysis, hypergeometric tests were used to score TCR-TCR, TCR-HLA and TCR-CMV co-occurrence, with a repertoire-size bias correction applied to TCR pairs. A later analysis estimated false discovery rates by permuting HLA or CMV assignments 20 times. In a later analysis, co-occurring TCRs were grouped using DBSCAN, with TCRdist sequence similarity added in when clustering inside HLA-allele-positive subsets. Co-occurrence clustering excluded repertoires with fewer than 30,000 or more than 120,000 public chains, plus five with anomalous nucleotide sharing. This immuneACCESS table, as held by TCRdb, lists in-frame sequences with V and J called but not all clones. Of the missing ones, under half trace to an unresolved V gene in checked studies; the others have no known cause. D and trimming were read from the DNA, whereas the V and J calls and clone size are those reported in that table. Within this sample are some 130,000 clones, with 80% to 90% of them counted one time only. 2.7% of the sample lies in the top ten.

In total, 630 or so healthy bone marrow donors made up the cohort. All cohort members were sampled while nominally healthy, although unrecorded immune exposures were likely present. The donor was CMV seronegative and belonged to the group of several hundred seronegative cohort members. Every donor gave a peripheral blood sample, and the peripheral blood mononuclear cells from that sample were used for TCR beta sequencing. The Qiagen DNeasy Blood Extraction Kit was used to extract genomic DNA from the blood cell samples. Comments on this clone: Its antigen target is currently unknown. No base quality information exists; no much larger clone differs at one position.

Sequencing was done on a sample of PBMCs. The receptor was derived from a man between 45 and 60 years old in good health and CMV-seronegative. The chain is made from TRBV25-1 and TRBJ1-1; TRBD1 agrees with 8 junctional bases. For the CDR3, the sequence is CASSPTTGVGTEAFF. The DNA is TGTGCCAGCAGTCCTACGACAGGGGTGGGCACTGAAGCTTTCTTT.